Presented here are 29 T cell receptor beta chains from one specimen sequenced in a study of T cells after yellow fever vaccination. TCRdb analysed the 5' RACE reads with MiXCR anew, one entry per CDR3 protein. This repertoire shows nearly 550,000 distinct CDR3 sequences, 15% to 20% found once; its top ten account for roughly an eighth. The input for sequencing was PBMCs, taken 15 days after the yellow fever booster vaccination. These receptors all come from a man aged 25 to 45 who received the YFV17D yellow fever vaccine.

This clonotype was counted a few times. V is TRBV6-4 and J is TRBJ2-7; the D is unclear. The CDR3 is 12 residues long. Germline CDR1 reads MRHNA; CDR2 reads SNTAGT. Trimming pared 2 bases from V and 4 bases from J, leaving 6 bases between. CDR3 DNA: TGTGCCAGCAGTGACCGGTATTACGAGCAGTACTTC. Protein sequence: CASSDRYYEQYF.

This rearrangement joins TRBV29-1 to TRBJ2-7, with TRBD2 matching 11 bases. V was pared by 7 bases and J by 3 bases, with 2 bases of the junction left unmatched. Per the germline V gene, CDR1 is SQVTM and CDR2 is ANQGSEA. This CDR3 region has 12 residues. DNA of the CDR3: TGCAGCGCCGGGACTAGCGGCTACGAGCAGTACTTC. This codes for CSAGTSGYEQYF.

The CDR3 spells CASSVISYEQYF. In nucleotides, the CDR3 is TGTGCCAGCAGTGTAATCTCCTACGAGCAGTACTTC. The chain employs TRBV6-2 or TRBV6-3 and TRBJ2-7; D is unresolved. This CDR3 has 12 amino acids. With 5 bases removed from V and 0 bases from J, the gap between germline ends came to 5 bases. The V gene's germline CDR1 is MNHEY and CDR2 SVGEGT.

This clonotype was seen a few times. The genes are TRBV30 and TRBJ2-2, with D tentatively TRBD1 (5 bases). This CDR3 has 14 residues. The V end lost 0 bases, the J end lost 4 bases, and 9 bases lay between the germline ends. Germline V gene sequence: CDR1 GTSNPN, CDR2 SVGIG (reference sequence). The CDR3: CAWSVKGRTGELFF. CDR3 nucleotides: TGTGCCTGGAGTGTAAAGGGGCGCACCGGGGAGCTGTTTTTT.

The rearrangement joins TRBV12-3 or TRBV12-4 to TRBJ2-7; D is undetermined. CDR3 size: 14 residues. Trimming left V 3 bases short and J 1 base short, with 10 bases between. CDR3 sequence: CASSFIAGSYEQYF. The CDR3 bases are TGTGCCAGCAGTTTTATTGCCGGTTCCTACGAGCAGTACTTC.

This clonotype was observed a handful of times. The rearrangement uses TRBV27 and TRBJ2-1, with 8 bases that match TRBD2. Germline assignment: CDR1 MNHEY and CDR2 SMNVEV (reference sequence). V dropped 3 bases and J dropped 4; count of bases not matched to a gene: 5. This CDR3 has 15 residues. The CDR3 DNA is TGTGCCAGCAGTTTGTACAGCGGGAGTTACAATGAGCAGTTCTTC. Protein sequence: CASSLYSGSYNEQFF.

This clonotype was picked up one time. The V gene is TRBV18, the J gene TRBJ2-7, with 7 nucleotides matching TRBD1. The V segment lost 6 bases and the J segment 4 bases; nucleotides outside the gene matches: 12. CDR1 and CDR2 (germline): KGHSH, LQKENI. The CDR3 length is 15 residues. The CDR3 is CASSLQDSGGYEQYF. CDR3 bases: TGTGCCAGCTCTCTTCAGGATTCAGGGGGTTACGAGCAGTACTTC.

The gene calls are TRBV20-1 and TRBJ2-2; D is unclear. In germline, CDR1 is DFQATT, CDR2 SNEGSKA (reference sequence). With 2 bases removed from V and 6 bases from J, the gap between germline ends came to 10 bases. The length of the CDR3 is 13 residues. CDR3 sequence reads: CSARSDIPGELFF. The CDR3, as DNA: TGCAGTGCTAGAAGTGACATCCCCGGGGAGCTGTTTTTT.

The chain has TRBV14 and TRBJ2-1; tentatively, D is TRBD2 (5 bases). CDR1 and CDR2 (germline): SGHDN, FVKESK. The CDR3 extends over 13 amino acids. The V end was cut by 2 bases, the J end by 6 bases, with 8 bases between. Written as DNA, the CDR3 is TGTGCCAGCAGCCAATTGAGCGGCAATGAGCAGTTCTTC. Residues: CASSQLSGNEQFF. Supplemented by reference TRBV14 and TRBJ2-1, the full variable domain reads EAGVTQFPSHSVIEKGQTVTLRCDPISGHDNLYWYRRVMGKEIKFLLHFVKESKQDESGMPNNRFLAERTGGTYSTLKVQPAELEDSGVYFCASSQLSGNEQFFGPGTRLTVL.

The chain joins TRBV7-6 to TRBJ2-7; 8 bases match TRBD1. The CDR3 totals 14 residues. The germline V gene has CDR1 SGHVS and CDR2 FNYEAQ. The V and J ends lost 0 bases and 7 bases, in that order; junction bases with no gene match: 5. CDR3 coding DNA: TGTGCCAGCAGCTTAGCGGACAGGGAAGGAGAGCAGTACTTC. Its translation: CASSLADREGEQYF.

This clonotype turned up a few times. The chain links TRBV7-2 to TRBJ1-5, with 7 nucleotides matching TRBD1. CDR1 is SGHTA and CDR2 is FQGNSA in the germline V gene. V shed 0 bases and J 3 bases; nucleotides not matched to a gene: 2. This CDR3 is 15 amino acids long. CDR3 loop: CASSLADRINQPQHF. Written as DNA, the CDR3 is TGTGCCAGCAGCTTAGCGGACAGGATCAATCAGCCCCAGCATTTT.

This clonotype has just one count. CDR3 in DNA: TGTGCCAGCAGCTTAGGCCTACGACTAGCGGGAGGGACAGATACGCAGTATTTT. Translation gives CASSLGLRLAGGTDTQYF. The chain joins TRBV11-2 to TRBJ2-3; 14 positions agree with TRBD2. Germline V gives CDR1 SGHAT, CDR2 FQNNGV. The CDR3 loop spans 18 amino acids. The ends lost 1 base at V and 3 bases at J; junction bases unmatched: 6. The full variable domain, rest sourced from reference TRBV11-2 and TRBJ2-3, is EAGVAQSPRYKIIEKRQSVAFWCNPISGHATLYWYQQILGQGPKLLIQFQNNGVVDDSQLPKDRFSAERLKGVDSTLKIQPAKLEDSAVYLCASSLGLRLAGGTDTQYFGPGTRLTVL.

V usage is TRBV7-3 and J usage is TRBJ2-3; no clear D gene. The CDR3 has 15 residues. V was clipped by 5 bases and J by 5 bases, with 17 bases between them. Germline CDR1 SGHTA, CDR2 FQGTGA. The CDR3 DNA reads TGTGCCAGCAGCGCCGGTGGGTCCAACATAGATACGCAGTATTTT. Its translation: CASSAGGSNIDTQYF.

This clonotype was detected a few times. The chain employs TRBV24-1 and TRBJ2-2, with TRBD1 identical over 7 bases. Germline V gene lookup returns CDR1 KGHDR and CDR2 SFDVKD. The CDR3 spans 14 residues. J gave up 3 bases and V 9 bases, and 6 bases lay outside the gene matches. The CDR3 nucleotides read TGTGCCACCCGCCAAGGGGGCTACACCGGGGAGCTGTTTTTT. It is translated as CATRQGGYTGELFF.

The chain recombines TRBV7-9 with TRBJ1-1; possibly TRBD1 for D (6 bases). This CDR3 contains 16 residues. Germline CDR1 and CDR2: SEHNR and FQNEAQ (reference sequence). The ends were cut back, 7 bases at V and 0 bases at J, with 18 bases in the middle. This CDR3 reads CASNPAGGAMNTEAFF. In DNA form, the CDR3 reads TGTGCCAGCAACCCCGCGGGGGGGGCGATGAACACTGAAGCTTTCTTT.

The rearrangement uses TRBV20-1 and TRBJ2-7; no firm D call. The germline CDR1 and CDR2 sequences are DFQATT and SNEGSKA (reference sequence). This CDR3 has 11 residues. The ends were cut back, 6 bases at V and 2 bases at J, with 8 bases in the middle. The CDR3 coding sequence is TGCAGTGCAACGGCAGCCTACGAGCAGTACTTC. Residues: CSATAAYEQYF.

This clonotype came up a few times. The chain couples TRBV7-9 to TRBJ2-3; 9 bases match TRBD2. CDR3 size: 15 residues. Germline lookup yields CDR1 SEHNR and CDR2 FQNEAQ (reference sequence). With 5 bases clipped from V and 5 bases from J, the junction kept 8 bases outside the gene matches. The CDR3 loop is CASSTLAGLGDTQYF. The CDR3 DNA sequence: TGTGCCAGCAGCACCCTAGCGGGATTGGGAGATACGCAGTATTTT.

This clonotype turned up a few times. The chain carries TRBV7-2 and TRBJ2-7, with no clear D. Trimming left V 0 bases short and J 1 base short, with 10 bases between. CDR3 size: 15 residues. Germline-derived CDR1 and CDR2 are SGHTA and FQGNSA. The CDR3 region has the DNA TGTGCCAGCAGCTTAGCGGCGGTAGGATCCTACGAGCAGTACTTC. Translating it yields CASSLAAVGSYEQYF.

This clonotype was picked up a small number of times. A read error may account for a junction end that differs from germline. The chain employs TRBV7-2 and TRBJ2-5; TRBD1 is a possible D gene (6 bases). Germline lookup yields CDR1 SGHTA and CDR2 FQGNSA. This CDR3 is 13 amino acids long. CDR3: CASNSLPGATCIF. CDR3 nucleotide sequence: TGTGCCAGCAATTCTCTCCCAGGGGCCACCTGTATATTC.

DNA for the CDR3: TGCGCCAGCAGCCAGAGACTGGTAGCCAAAAACATTCAGTACTTC. It translates to CASSQRLVAKNIQYF. The J gene is TRBJ2-4, the V gene TRBV4-1; D remains unclear. With 3 bases removed from V and 0 bases from J, the gap between germline ends came to 9 bases. CDR1 is MGHRA, CDR2 YSYEKL, per germline. This CDR3 has 15 residues.

The chain recombines TRBV12-3 or TRBV12-4 with TRBJ2-1; TRBD2 agrees at 9 bases. Unmatched junction bases numbered 4, after V lost 6 bases and J lost 10 bases. The CDR3 covers 12 residues. The CDR3 reads CASSELAGEQFF. CDR3 DNA sequence: TGTGCCAGCAGCGAACTAGCGGGCGAGCAGTTCTTC.

This clonotype was seen a handful of times. J is TRBJ2-1 and V is TRBV10-3, with 11 bases aligning to TRBD2. Germline CDR1 ENHRY, CDR2 SYGVKD. The V gene end was trimmed by 10 bases and the J gene end by 7 bases; junction bases not matched to a gene: 3. There are 12 residues in the CDR3. Written as DNA, the CDR3 is TGTGCCACCGCTAGCGGGGGGAATGAGCAGTTCTTC. Translated, it gives CATASGGNEQFF.

V and J are TRBV12-3 or TRBV12-4 and TRBJ2-7, with D possibly being TRBD1 (6 bases). V lost 7 bases and J lost 4, with 11 bases in between. The CDR3 totals 12 residues. The CDR3 protein is CASTQGRYEQYF. The CDR3 DNA reads as TGTGCCAGCACCCAGGGGAGATACGAGCAGTACTTC.

This clonotype showed up many times. The V gene is TRBV6-1, the J gene TRBJ2-7, with 9 bases fitting TRBD1. This CDR3 is built from 14 residues. CDR1 and CDR2 (germline): MNHNS, SASEGT. J lost 1 base, V lost 5 bases, and 3 bases had no gene match. The CDR3 spells CASSRDRASYEQYF. For the CDR3, the DNA is TGTGCCAGCAGTCGGGACAGGGCTTCCTACGAGCAGTACTTC.

This clonotype has just a few counts. The rearrangement uses TRBV10-1 and TRBJ2-2; D remains unclear. The CDR3 totals 16 residues. CDR1 and CDR2 (germline): WNHNN, SYGVQD (reference sequence). V was shortened by 0 bases and J by 7 bases, with 15 bases between the two germline ends. The CDR3 nucleotides are TGCGCCAGCAGTGAGTCGCATACAGTTAGGGACGGGGAGCTGTTTTTT. Encoded protein: CASSESHTVRDGELFF.

The rearrangement joins TRBV9 to TRBJ2-3, with D tentatively TRBD1 or TRBD2 (5 bases each). CDR1 and CDR2 from the germline V gene are SGDLS and YYNGEE. The CDR3 extends over 13 amino acids. Trimming took off 6 bases at V and 1 base at J, with 9 bases between the two ends. The CDR3 loop is CASNRDGTDTQYF. In nucleotides, the CDR3 is TGTGCCAGCAACCGGGACGGCACAGATACGCAGTATTTT.

This clonotype was seen only a few times. This chain connects TRBV5-1 to TRBJ2-2; 10 bases are a match to TRBD1. Germline loops: CDR1 SGHRS, CDR2 YFSETQ. This CDR3 contains 15 residues. V was pared by 8 bases and J by 6 bases, with 10 bases of the junction left unmatched. The CDR3 DNA sequence: TGCGCCAGTGGCCGGGACAGGGGAGACTCCGGGGAGCTGTTTTTT. It is translated as CASGRDRGDSGELFF.

This clonotype occurred a few times. CDR3: CASSLSRSGPYNEQFF. The CDR3 DNA is TGTGCCAGCAGTTTATCGAGAAGCGGCCCCTACAATGAGCAGTTCTTC. The chain is built from TRBV27 and TRBJ2-1, with D possibly being TRBD2 (5 bases). Per the germline V gene, CDR1 is MNHEY and CDR2 is SMNVEV (reference sequence). This CDR3 has 16 amino acids. V was clipped by 0 bases and J by 2 bases, with 11 bases between them.

V is TRBV10-3 and J is TRBJ2-1; 7 nucleotides match TRBD1. Germline V gives CDR1 ENHRY, CDR2 SYGVKD. This CDR3 is 11 amino acids long. V trimming: 2 bases; J trimming: 15 bases; junction bases outside the gene matches: 4. This CDR3 reads CAISEDRVLFF. The CDR3, as DNA: TGTGCCATCAGTGAGGACAGGGTTTTGTTCTTC.